A single sample is the source of the 30 T cell receptor beta chains below, sequenced in a study of CD8 T cells in ankylosing spondylitis. TCRdb analysed the 5' RACE reads with MiXCR anew, one entry per CDR3 protein. Found here are about 160,000 distinct CDR3 sequences, 15% to 20% of them singletons; the top ten hold approximately 7.8%. Sequencing input: blood, either unsorted or a sorted T cell fraction (not recorded which). These receptors all stem from a male donor with ankylosing spondylitis or in good health (not recorded which).

This clonotype showed up many times. V and J are TRBV5-1 and TRBJ2-1, with 15 bases that match TRBD2. The V gene end was trimmed by 3 bases and the J gene end by 10 bases; junction bases not matched to a gene: 2. The CDR3 covers 14 residues. Germline V gene sequence: CDR1 SGHRS, CDR2 YFSETQ. CDR3 DNA sequence: TGCGCCAGCAGCTGGACTAGCGGGAGGGAAGAGCAGTTCTTC. Protein: CASSWTSGREEQFF.

In its sample, this clonotype was seen a few times. The V gene is TRBV6-2 or TRBV6-3, the J gene TRBJ2-7; possibly TRBD1 for D (5 bases). V dropped 8 bases and J dropped 13 bases, with 21 bases sitting between them. CDR1 MNHEY and CDR2 SVGEGT come from the germline V gene. The CDR3 has 12 amino acids. CDR3 sequence: CASRSQGRMVYF. CDR3 in DNA: TGTGCCAGCCGCTCGCAGGGTCGTATGGTCTACTTC.

This clonotype was seen ten or more times. This CDR3 is CASSSILAGGFEQYF. The CDR3 coding sequence is TGTGCCAGCAGTTCGATACTAGCGGGAGGATTCGAGCAGTACTTC. The chain couples TRBV6-2 or TRBV6-3 to TRBJ2-7; 12 bases map to TRBD2. Unmatched junction bases numbered 7, after V lost 4 bases and J lost 6 bases. Germline V CDR1 and CDR2: MNHEY, SVGEGT. This CDR3 region has 15 residues.

The genes are TRBV28 and TRBJ1-5; D ambiguous. V gave up 5 bases and J gave up 0 bases, with 29 bases separating them. The CDR3 is 21 residues long. CDR1 is MDHEN, CDR2 SYDVKM, per germline. The CDR3 DNA reads as TGTGCCAGCAGTCCGAAACCACCCCCGGGGAGGGCCCACTATAGCAATCAGCCCCAGCATTTT. This translates into CASSPKPPPGRAHYSNQPQHF.

The table lists this clonotype with many counts. The V and J genes are TRBV20-1 and TRBJ1-5; 9 bases align to TRBD1. The CDR3 runs 15 residues. Germline trimming cut 0 bases from V and 4 bases from J; bases unmatched to any gene: 4. Germline CDR1 reads DFQATT; CDR2 reads SNEGSKA (reference sequence). For the CDR3, the DNA is TGCAGTGCTAGAGAGAGGGACAGGGTAAATCAGCCCCAGCATTTT. Protein sequence: CSARERDRVNQPQHF.

CDR3 sequence: CASTKGKAQNTGELFF. CDR3 nucleotides: TGTGCCAGTACCAAGGGAAAGGCTCAAAACACCGGGGAGCTGTTTTTT. This chain uses TRBV19 with TRBJ2-2; D is unclear. CDR1 is LNHDA and CDR2 is SQIVND in the germline V gene (reference sequence). This CDR3 is 16 amino acids long. V shed 7 bases and J shed 2 bases, with 17 bases lying between them.

In its sample, this clonotype was seen a few times. The rearrangement links TRBV20-1 to TRBJ2-1, with 14 bases fitting TRBD2. The junction had 9 bases not matched to a gene; V was cut back by 6 bases and J by 8 bases. The CDR3 sequence is 15 residues long. Germline CDR1 reads DFQATT; CDR2 reads SNEGSKA (reference sequence). The CDR3 is CSAPEGTSGSDEQFF. For the CDR3, the DNA is TGCAGTGCCCCCGAGGGGACTAGCGGGAGCGATGAGCAGTTCTTC.

This clonotype occurred a few times. This chain uses TRBV28 with TRBJ2-1; D gene ambiguous. Germline V gives CDR1 MDHEN, CDR2 SYDVKM. V was pared by 8 bases and J by 0 bases, with 8 bases between. This CDR3 is built from 13 residues. The CDR3 is CASWSPSYNEQFF. The DNA for the CDR3 is TGTGCCAGCTGGAGTCCCTCCTACAATGAGCAGTTCTTC.

The gene calls are TRBV29-1 and TRBJ2-3; D gene ambiguous. The CDR3 runs 13 residues. The germline CDR1 and CDR2 sequences are SQVTM and ANQGSEA. Trimming left V 4 bases short and J 0 bases short, with 8 bases between. Written as DNA, the CDR3 is TGCAGCGTTGTTCCGGAGAGCACAGATACGCAGTATTTT. It specifies CSVVPESTDTQYF.

This clonotype turned up a few times. The genes are TRBV25-1 and TRBJ2-5; 9 bases line up with TRBD2. Germline CDR1 and CDR2: MGHDK and SYGVNS. The CDR3 extends over 15 amino acids. V dropped 7 bases and J dropped 1; count of bases not matched to a gene: 7. The CDR3 spells CASMKASGVQETQYF. The DNA for the CDR3 is TGTGCCAGCATGAAGGCTAGCGGGGTCCAAGAGACCCAGTACTTC.

On this clonotype: This may arise from a read error, as a much more abundant clone is one base away. The V and J genes are TRBV6-5 and TRBJ1-6; D not resolved. Germline assignment: CDR1 MNHEY and CDR2 SVGAGI. The CDR3 has 17 residues. Trimming stripped 0 bases from V and 9 bases from J, with 18 bases between. CDR3 bases: TGTGCCAGCAGTTACTCGATAGGGCTTCTCTTGGGTTCACCCCTCCACTTT. Protein sequence: CASSYSIGLLLGSPLHF.

The chain links TRBV3-1 to TRBJ1-5; D is ambiguous. CDR3 length: 12 residues. The germline V gene has CDR1 LGHDT and CDR2 YNNKEL (reference sequence). Trimming took off 4 bases at V and 10 bases at J, with 11 bases between the two ends. The CDR3 reads CASSPALGPQHF. CDR3 DNA sequence: TGTGCCAGCAGCCCGGCCCTCGGTCCCCAGCATTTT. Complete variable domain (other parts from reference TRBV3-1 and TRBJ1-5): DTAVSQTPKYLVTQMGNDKSIKCEQNLGHDTMYWYKQDSKKFLKIMFSYNNKELIINETVPNRFSPKSPDKAHLNLHINSLELGDSAVYFCASSPALGPQHFGDGTRLSIL.

This clonotype was counted a few times. V is TRBV24-1 and J is TRBJ2-3, with D possibly being TRBD2 (6 bases). In germline, CDR1 is KGHDR, CDR2 SFDVKD. The CDR3 spans 16 residues. The V gene lost 1 base and the J gene lost 1 base, with 11 bases spanning the gap. CDR3 region: CATSDFRTGGTDTQYF. CDR3 sequence (DNA): TGTGCCACCAGTGATTTCCGAACGGGAGGCACAGATACGCAGTATTTT.

This clonotype was counted a few times. The junction departs from germline at one end; a sequencing error may be responsible. This rearrangement joins TRBV5-1 to TRBJ2-7; D may be TRBD2 (5 bases). Germline V lookup: CDR1 SGHRS, CDR2 YFSETQ. The CDR3 loop spans 17 amino acids. CDR3 residues: CASTLTGIQRHSYEQYF. DNA for the CDR3: TGCGCCAGCACCTTGACGGGGATCCAGCGGCATTCCTACGAGCAGTACTTC.

This clonotype appeared many times. The rearrangement joins TRBV12-3 or TRBV12-4 to TRBJ1-5; D is perhaps TRBD1 (6 bases). V was shortened by 3 bases and J by 4 bases, with 13 bases between the two germline ends. CDR3 length: 15 amino acids. The CDR3 DNA reads TGTGCCAGCAGTTTGACAGGACAGACAAATCAGCCCCAGCATTTT. Translation: CASSLTGQTNQPQHF.

This clonotype was picked up a small number of times. The V call is TRBV18, the J call TRBJ2-7; TRBD1 matches at 12 bases. The ends lost 3 bases at V and 7 bases at J; junction bases unmatched: 4. CDR3 size: 14 residues. The germline gives CDR1 KGHSH, CDR2 LQKENI. In nucleotides, the CDR3 is TGTGCCAGCTCACCCGGGACAGGGGGCACGGAGCAGTACTTC. As protein: CASSPGTGGTEQYF.

As concerns this clonotype: One end of the junction fails to match germline, which may point to a read error. This sequence joins TRBV7-3 and TRBJ1-1; D is possibly TRBD1 (6 bases). The germline CDR1 and CDR2 sequences are SGHTA and FQGTGA. This CDR3 spans 16 amino acids. The CDR3 coding sequence is TGTGCCAGCAGCCTTAACCCCGGGGGCCCGAACACTGCAGCTTTCTTT. Translating it yields CASSLNPGGPNTAAFF.

This clonotype was recorded at least ten times. The chain uses TRBV12-3 or TRBV12-4 and TRBJ2-2; possibly TRBD1 for D (6 bases). Trimming stripped 7 bases from V and 0 bases from J, with 12 bases between. The CDR3 runs 15 residues. This CDR3 reads CASTPTGSNTGELFF. The CDR3, as DNA: TGTGCCAGCACCCCCACAGGGTCGAACACCGGGGAGCTGTTTTTT.

Details on this clonotype: At one of its ends the junction is not consistent with the germline gene, which may arise from a read error. The V gene is TRBV7-9, the J gene TRBJ2-5; TRBD1 might be the D (5 bases). This CDR3 is built from 15 residues. Germline V CDR1 and CDR2: SEHNR, FQNEAQ (reference sequence). The CDR3 DNA is TGTGCCAGCAGCCCCAGCCAGCAGGGAAAAGAGACCCGGTACTTC. This encodes CASSPSQQGKETRYF.

The J gene is TRBJ1-4, the V gene TRBV9; a possible D gene is TRBD1 (6 bases). This CDR3 comprises 12 residues. The V and J ends lost 2 bases and 8 bases respectively, with 7 bases between them. CDR1 is SGDLS and CDR2 is YYNGEE in the germline V gene. The CDR3 bases are TGTGCCAGCAGCGTGACAGGCGAAAAACTGTTTTTT. This codes for CASSVTGEKLFF.

This clonotype was detected many times. The CDR3 DNA reads as TGCGCCAGCAGCGAGGGGTCTGCAACTAATGAAAAACTGTTTTTT. Translated, it gives CASSEGSATNEKLFF. J is TRBJ1-4 and V is TRBV5-1, with a weak D call TRBD1 (5 bases). The CDR3 covers 15 residues. The germline V gene has CDR1 SGHRS and CDR2 YFSETQ. V gave up 4 bases and J gave up 0 bases, with 10 bases separating them.

This chain links TRBV10-3 with TRBJ2-3, with 12 nucleotides matching TRBD2. The CDR3 spans 15 residues. Unmatched junction bases numbered 10, after V lost 10 bases and J lost 5 bases. CDR1 and CDR2 (germline): ENHRY, SYGVKD. The CDR3 region is CATHLSSGRGDTQYF. The DNA of the CDR3 is TGTGCCACCCACCTATCTAGCGGGAGGGGAGATACGCAGTATTTT.

This clonotype was seen at least ten times. The chain recombines TRBV28 with TRBJ2-5; 7 bases align to TRBD2. The CDR3 contains 16 residues. CDR1 MDHEN and CDR2 SYDVKM come from the germline V gene. The V segment lost 5 bases and the J segment 5 bases; nucleotides outside the gene matches: 14. CDR3 loop: CASSPPDSAGFETQYF. The DNA of the CDR3 is TGTGCCAGCAGTCCTCCCGACTCAGCGGGATTCGAGACCCAGTACTTC.

This clonotype was recorded many times. The chain employs TRBV18 and TRBJ1-1; D gene uncertain. CDR1 and CDR2 (germline): KGHSH, LQKENI. Trimming shortened V by 8 bases and J by 1 base, and 11 bases separated the two germline ends. The CDR3 is made up of 13 amino acids. The CDR3, as DNA: TGTGCCAGCCAGAGCGACAAGAACACTGAAGCTTTCTTT. This gives the protein CASQSDKNTEAFF.

This clonotype occurred a few times. V gene TRBV9 combines with J gene TRBJ2-2, with 9 bases fitting TRBD1. Losses at the gene ends were 0 bases for V and 7 bases for J; bases not matched to a gene: 7. This CDR3 contains 16 residues. The V gene's germline CDR1 is SGDLS and CDR2 YYNGEE. The CDR3 DNA reads as TGTGCCAGCAGCGTAGCTATACAGGGGGCCGGCGGGGAGCTGTTTTTT. Residues: CASSVAIQGAGGELFF.

The J gene is TRBJ2-1, the V gene TRBV27, with TRBD2 identical over 10 bases. The germline gives CDR1 MNHEY, CDR2 SMNVEV (reference sequence). The V and J ends lost 6 bases and 8 bases, in that order; junction bases with no gene match: 13. The CDR3 loop spans 16 amino acids. The CDR3 region has the DNA TGTGCCAGCAGACTACAAGCGGGAGGGCAATTGGATGAGCAGTTCTTC. Protein product: CASRLQAGGQLDEQFF.

This clonotype was picked up many times. The V call is TRBV6-1, the J call TRBJ1-5; D remains unclear. Trimming shortened V by 6 bases and J by 7 bases, and 1 base separated the two germline ends. The CDR3 loop spans 9 amino acids. Germline CDR1 reads MNHNS; CDR2 reads SASEGT. CDR3: CASSQPQHF. For the CDR3, the DNA is TGTGCCAGCAGCCAGCCCCAGCATTTT.

This clonotype has more than one count but fewer than ten. The J gene is TRBJ2-2, the V gene TRBV7-3; 7 bases line up with TRBD2. Germline loops: CDR1 SGHTA, CDR2 FQGTGA. Germline trimming cut 4 bases from V and 1 base from J; bases unmatched to any gene: 3. This CDR3 comprises 15 residues. The CDR3 DNA follows: TGTGCCAGCAGCTCCCCGGGAGGGAACACCGGGGAGCTGTTTTTT. Translated, it gives CASSSPGGNTGELFF.

This clonotype was observed a single time. The chain recombines TRBV7-9 with TRBJ1-1, with D uncertain. This CDR3 has 11 residues. Germline V lookup: CDR1 SEHNR, CDR2 FQNEAQ (reference sequence). The V and J ends lost 3 bases and 9 bases respectively, with 8 bases between them. The CDR3 nucleotides read TGTGCCAGCAGCTTGTATCAACAAGCTTTCTTT. It yields the protein CASSLYQQAFF.

V usage is TRBV28 and J usage is TRBJ2-2; D is undetermined. Trimming cost V 1 base and J 6 bases, with 9 bases left between them. Germline assignment: CDR1 MDHEN and CDR2 SYDVKM. CDR3 size: 14 residues. The CDR3: CASSLYEVAGELFF. The CDR3 DNA reads TGTGCCAGCAGTTTATATGAGGTAGCCGGGGAGCTGTTTTTT.